This is a list of T cell receptor beta chains from one sample in a study of a mutant IDH1 vaccine in newly diagnosed glioma. Sequenced by immunoSEQ multiplex PCR; TCRdb stores in-frame clones only, minus some. The table lists 50,000 or so clones, approximately 81% of them singletons. The sample consisted of PBMCs, taken from a glioma patient treated with radiotherapy, temozolomide or both. These receptors were taken from a man aged 18 to 35 with glioma. Each CDR3 is given with its conserved first and last residue. The D gene is left open where the match is weak. Rows give clone size only sometimes, using once, few, many, or a class for an expanded clone.

cdr3_aa: CASSSPMIRVGGYTF
v_call: TRBV7-2
j_call: TRBJ1-2
d_call: NA
clone_size: NA
cdr3_length: 15

cdr3_aa: CASSFSRGTNQPQHF
v_call: TRBV27
j_call: TRBJ1-5
d_call: NA
clone_size: NA
cdr3_length: 15

cdr3_aa: CASSYSAGHSYEQYF
v_call: TRBV27
j_call: TRBJ2-7
d_call: NA
clone_size: NA
cdr3_length: 15

cdr3_aa: CASSLDRGDGGYTF
v_call: TRBV7-9
j_call: TRBJ1-2
d_call: TRBD1
clone_size: once
cdr3_length: 14

cdr3_aa: CAISEGQYNEQFF
v_call: TRBV10-3
j_call: TRBJ2-1
d_call: NA
clone_size: few
cdr3_length: 13

cdr3_aa: CASSGGTGTEAFF
v_call: TRBV6-6
j_call: TRBJ1-1
d_call: NA
clone_size: NA
cdr3_length: 13

cdr3_aa: CASSYGQGETQYF
v_call: TRBV6-6
j_call: TRBJ2-5
d_call: NA
clone_size: NA
cdr3_length: 13

cdr3_aa: CASSPWTGIYEQYF
v_call: TRBV27
j_call: TRBJ2-7
d_call: TRBD1
clone_size: NA
cdr3_length: 14

cdr3_aa: CASSTPGRYYEQYF
v_call: TRBV5-1
j_call: TRBJ2-7
d_call: NA
clone_size: NA
cdr3_length: 14

cdr3_aa: CASSPDGSTDTQYF
v_call: TRBV5-5
j_call: TRBJ2-3
d_call: NA
clone_size: NA
cdr3_length: 14

cdr3_aa: CASSYDRYSGNTIYF
v_call: TRBV6-5
j_call: TRBJ1-3
d_call: NA
clone_size: few
cdr3_length: 15

cdr3_aa: CASSGEGAQPQHF
v_call: TRBV25-1
j_call: TRBJ1-5
d_call: TRBD1
clone_size: few
cdr3_length: 13

cdr3_aa: CAITVGFGEQYF
v_call: TRBV10-3
j_call: TRBJ2-7
d_call: NA
clone_size: NA
cdr3_length: 12

cdr3_aa: CAISEGPGQYF
v_call: TRBV10-3
j_call: TRBJ2-7
d_call: NA
clone_size: NA
cdr3_length: 11

cdr3_aa: CASSLVGSGNTIYF
v_call: TRBV5-5
j_call: TRBJ1-3
d_call: NA
clone_size: few
cdr3_length: 14

cdr3_aa: CSVGFSYEQYF
v_call: TRBV20-1
j_call: TRBJ2-7
d_call: NA
clone_size: NA
cdr3_length: 11

cdr3_aa: CASSQQVGNAEAFF
v_call: TRBV18
j_call: TRBJ1-1
d_call: NA
clone_size: NA
cdr3_length: 14

cdr3_aa: CASSPPGASEKLFF
v_call: TRBV18
j_call: TRBJ1-4
d_call: NA
clone_size: few
cdr3_length: 14

cdr3_aa: CASRASTGGNQPQHF
v_call: TRBV6-6
j_call: TRBJ1-5
d_call: TRBD1
clone_size: NA
cdr3_length: 15

cdr3_aa: CASRGGPTQPQHF
v_call: TRBV18
j_call: TRBJ1-5
d_call: TRBD1
clone_size: NA
cdr3_length: 13

cdr3_aa: CASSLRGSNTEAFF
v_call: TRBV13
j_call: TRBJ1-1
d_call: NA
clone_size: NA
cdr3_length: 14

cdr3_aa: CASSPTWSVNEQFF
v_call: TRBV9
j_call: TRBJ2-1
d_call: NA
clone_size: few
cdr3_length: 14

cdr3_aa: CASSQETENTEAFF
v_call: TRBV4-3
j_call: TRBJ1-1
d_call: NA
clone_size: NA
cdr3_length: 14

cdr3_aa: CASSSRRHEQYF
v_call: TRBV4-1
j_call: TRBJ2-7
d_call: NA
clone_size: NA
cdr3_length: 12

cdr3_aa: CASSYRTGGDGYTF
v_call: TRBV6-5
j_call: TRBJ1-2
d_call: TRBD1
clone_size: NA
cdr3_length: 14

cdr3_aa: CASSATGGNTEAFF
v_call: TRBV7-9
j_call: TRBJ1-1
d_call: TRBD1
clone_size: NA
cdr3_length: 14

cdr3_aa: CASSLGGQLTDTQYF
v_call: TRBV13
j_call: TRBJ2-3
d_call: TRBD1
clone_size: NA
cdr3_length: 15

cdr3_aa: CASRDRGSDQPQHF
v_call: TRBV2
j_call: TRBJ1-5
d_call: TRBD1
clone_size: NA
cdr3_length: 14

cdr3_aa: CASSQDDRALAEAFF
v_call: TRBV4-3
j_call: TRBJ1-1
d_call: NA
clone_size: NA
cdr3_length: 15

cdr3_aa: CASSEVGDGEKLFF
v_call: TRBV2
j_call: TRBJ1-4
d_call: NA
clone_size: NA
cdr3_length: 14

cdr3_aa: CASSSDIAAF
v_call: TRBV5-1
j_call: TRBJ2-6
d_call: NA
clone_size: few
cdr3_length: 10

cdr3_aa: CASTRRDRGYEQYF
v_call: TRBV6-1
j_call: TRBJ2-7
d_call: TRBD1
clone_size: NA
cdr3_length: 14

cdr3_aa: CASSQAEPDSEANIQYF
v_call: TRBV4-2
j_call: TRBJ2-4
d_call: NA
clone_size: medium-sized
cdr3_length: 17

cdr3_aa: CAWSYPHFEAFF
v_call: TRBV30
j_call: TRBJ1-1
d_call: NA
clone_size: NA
cdr3_length: 12

cdr3_aa: CASRLLGQGSGRDYGYTF
v_call: TRBV19
j_call: TRBJ1-2
d_call: TRBD1
clone_size: NA
cdr3_length: 18

cdr3_aa: CASSQDRTVSEKLFF
v_call: TRBV4-2
j_call: TRBJ1-4
d_call: NA
clone_size: NA
cdr3_length: 15

cdr3_aa: CASSLRRATMNEKLFF
v_call: TRBV7-2
j_call: TRBJ1-4
d_call: NA
clone_size: NA
cdr3_length: 16

cdr3_aa: CASSQAPGHSRADTQYF
v_call: TRBV14
j_call: TRBJ2-3
d_call: NA
clone_size: NA
cdr3_length: 17

cdr3_aa: CASRTPGTGNTEAFF
v_call: TRBV6-5
j_call: TRBJ1-1
d_call: TRBD1
clone_size: NA
cdr3_length: 15

cdr3_aa: CASSLGDSYTDTQYF
v_call: TRBV5-1
j_call: TRBJ2-3
d_call: TRBD1
clone_size: NA
cdr3_length: 15

cdr3_aa: CASTYLGLAGEDTGELFF
v_call: TRBV28
j_call: TRBJ2-2
d_call: TRBD2
clone_size: NA
cdr3_length: 18

cdr3_aa: CAWSVGTDLLVANEKLFF
v_call: TRBV30
j_call: TRBJ1-4
d_call: TRBD1
clone_size: NA
cdr3_length: 18

cdr3_aa: CAWSVGGYPQETQYF
v_call: TRBV30
j_call: TRBJ2-5
d_call: NA
clone_size: NA
cdr3_length: 15

cdr3_aa: CAWSVGGGNEKLFF
v_call: TRBV30
j_call: TRBJ1-4
d_call: NA
clone_size: NA
cdr3_length: 14

cdr3_aa: CASSQDYGTSFYEQYF
v_call: TRBV4-3
j_call: TRBJ2-7
d_call: TRBD2
clone_size: once
cdr3_length: 16

cdr3_aa: CASSPRGDQPQHF
v_call: TRBV6-5
j_call: TRBJ1-5
d_call: NA
clone_size: once
cdr3_length: 13

cdr3_aa: CAWRDRGSYEQYF
v_call: TRBV30
j_call: TRBJ2-7
d_call: TRBD1
clone_size: NA
cdr3_length: 13

cdr3_aa: CASRSQGATEAFF
v_call: TRBV7-9
j_call: TRBJ1-1
d_call: TRBD1
clone_size: once
cdr3_length: 13